What follows describes a single T cell receptor beta chain. Its antigen remains unidentified. Within one base of it there is no much larger clone, and no base qualities were kept. The V end loses 5 bases and the J end loses 7 bases, and a stretch of 18 bases separates them. The CDR3 numbers 15 residues from cysteine through phenylalanine. Left in the record is the CDR3 DNA by itself, 45 bases read in frame from the first base. Sequences SGHAT (CDR1) and FQNNGV (CDR2) are obtained from the germline V gene. The library was obtained by multiplex PCR. This sample was sequenced with an Illumina HiSeq 2500. TCRbeta libraries were constructed through three rounds of nested PCR with primers (Table S4) according to protocols modified from ARM-PCR. Before sequencing, PCR products of 200-500 bp were excised from the gel and purified with the QIAquick gel extraction kit. Turning to the authors' computational methods: Reads were cleaned using Trimmomatic, were merged into complete CDR3 sequences using FLASH, and were assigned to V(D)J germline segments using MiTCR. Clonal diversity was computed as the inverse Simpson's index with VDJtools. A read counted as productive if the sequence was in-frame and lacked a premature stop codon. TCRdb redid the processing of the public reads, applying fastp at Q25 and MiXCR, and retained in-frame beta chains. Every entry covers one CDR3 protein and lists the most common genes and DNA from its rows. V and J calls and clone size were set by TCRdb, not the authors. Present in this sample are 85,000 or so distinct CDR3 sequences, more than 65% of which were seen just once. The ten largest clones take up around a fifth of the sample.

This entry is derived from a study of tumor and adjacent non-tumor tissue in lung cancer (dated by TCRdb to the late 2010s). Some background on the complete study: By cancer type, the cohort comprised 11 to 12 adenocarcinoma patients, 2 squamous cell carcinoma patients and 1 small cell lung cancer patient. Sequencing produced 100 million to 150 million productive TCRbeta reads in total, an average of around 4.2 million reads per sample. Using bulk TCRbeta repertoires from approximately 15 lung cancer patients, the study set lung tumor tissue side by side with matched distant non-tumor lung tissue. The roughly 15 enrolled patients, of whom around 10 were men and 5 were women, were aged about 30 to 80 years and were diagnosed with TNM stage I to III disease. Around 30 paired specimens, one tumor and one normal lung sample per patient, were profiled by TCRbeta CDR3 sequencing. General study outcomes and caveats: TCR diversity was significantly higher in younger patients, and greater tumor TCR diversity was associated with shorter overall survival and shorter disease-free survival. Neither the sequencing platform nor unique molecular identifiers are mentioned in the methods. Tumor tissue showed significantly higher TCR diversity (inverse Simpson) than normal lung tissue, at around 450 vs 150 (P = 0.0075, Mann-Whitney U test). The top 100 clones accounted for a significantly larger cumulative portion of the repertoire in normal lung than in tumor tissue. Only around 16 patients were in the cohort, and the authors stated that larger samples and more detailed clinical data are needed. Because peripheral blood was not sequenced, the blood TCRbeta repertoires of the lung cancer patients in the study went unexamined.

RNA was isolated from bulk, unsorted tissue, and RNA quality was assessed with a NanoDrop ND-1000 and an Agilent 2100. Normal lung samples were distant non-tumor tissue taken more than 3 cm from the tumor edge. The donors were newly diagnosed lung cancer patients admitted for thoracic surgery in China from August to November 2014 who had not received prior chemotherapy. Patients who had received previous radiotherapy or chemotherapy, or who had another concurrent cancer, were excluded from the study. Pieces of surgical tissue measuring about 1-2.1 cm3 were kept in RNAlater solution and held at -80 degrees C until needed.

This clonotype was sampled from a woman between 50 and 59 years old with non-small cell lung cancer. Rearrangement joined TRBV11-2 to TRBJ2-1; the D gene lacks a confident call. Sequencing used distant non-tumor lung tissue. The sequenced DNA: TGTGCCAGCAGCCTACCCGCTGCTGGGTTAAATGAGCAGTTCTTC. This sequence encodes CASSLPAAGLNEQFF.